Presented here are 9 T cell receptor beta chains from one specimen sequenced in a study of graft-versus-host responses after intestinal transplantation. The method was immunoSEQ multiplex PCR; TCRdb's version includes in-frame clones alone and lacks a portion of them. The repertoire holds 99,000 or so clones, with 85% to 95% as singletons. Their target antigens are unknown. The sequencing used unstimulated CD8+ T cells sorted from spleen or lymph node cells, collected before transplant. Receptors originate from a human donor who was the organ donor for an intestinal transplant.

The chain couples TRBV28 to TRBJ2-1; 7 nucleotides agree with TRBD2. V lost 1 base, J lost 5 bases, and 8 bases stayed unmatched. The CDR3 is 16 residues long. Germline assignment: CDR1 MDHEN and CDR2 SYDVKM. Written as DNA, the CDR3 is TGTGCCAGCAGTTTATTCGGGCGGGAGATCCACAATGAGCAGTTCTTC. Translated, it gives CASSLFGREIHNEQFF.

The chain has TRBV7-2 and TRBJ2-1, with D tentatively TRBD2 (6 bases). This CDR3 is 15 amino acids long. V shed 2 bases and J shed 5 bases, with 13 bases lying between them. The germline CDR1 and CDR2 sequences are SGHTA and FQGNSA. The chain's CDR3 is CASSLMGGDDNEQFF. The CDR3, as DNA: TGTGCCAGCAGCTTAATGGGCGGGGACGACAATGAGCAGTTCTTC.

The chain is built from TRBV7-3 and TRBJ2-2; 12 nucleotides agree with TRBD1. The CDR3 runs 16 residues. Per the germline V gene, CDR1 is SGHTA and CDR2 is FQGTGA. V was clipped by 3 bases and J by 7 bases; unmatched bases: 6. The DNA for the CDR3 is TGTGCCAGCAGCTTCACGGGACAGGGGGCCGGCGGGGAGCTGTTTTTT. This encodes CASSFTGQGAGGELFF. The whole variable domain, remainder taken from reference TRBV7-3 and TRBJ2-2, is GAGVSQTPSNKVTEKGKYVELRCDPISGHTALYWYRQSLGQGPEFLIYFQGTGAADDSGLPNDRFFAVRPEGSVSTLKIQRTERGDSAVYLCASSFTGQGAGGELFFGEGSRLTVL.

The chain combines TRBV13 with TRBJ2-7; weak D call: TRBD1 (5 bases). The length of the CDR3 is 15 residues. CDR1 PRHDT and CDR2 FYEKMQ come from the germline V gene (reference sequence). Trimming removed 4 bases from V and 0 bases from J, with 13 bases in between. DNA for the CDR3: TGTGCCAGCAGCTCGAGACCAGGGTCCTCCTACGAGCAGTACTTC. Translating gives CASSSRPGSSYEQYF.

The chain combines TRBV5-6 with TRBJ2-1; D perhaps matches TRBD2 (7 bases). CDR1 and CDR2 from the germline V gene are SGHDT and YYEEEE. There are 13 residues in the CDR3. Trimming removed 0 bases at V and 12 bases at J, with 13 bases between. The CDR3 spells CASSLGGGAGQFF. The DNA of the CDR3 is TGTGCCAGCAGCTTGGGAGGGGGGGCAGGGCAGTTCTTC.

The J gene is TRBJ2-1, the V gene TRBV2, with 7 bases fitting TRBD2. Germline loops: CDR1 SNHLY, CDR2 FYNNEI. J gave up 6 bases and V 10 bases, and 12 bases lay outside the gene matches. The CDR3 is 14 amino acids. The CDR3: CAMALAATPNEQFF. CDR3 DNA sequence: TGTGCCATGGCCCTAGCGGCCACCCCCAATGAGCAGTTCTTC.

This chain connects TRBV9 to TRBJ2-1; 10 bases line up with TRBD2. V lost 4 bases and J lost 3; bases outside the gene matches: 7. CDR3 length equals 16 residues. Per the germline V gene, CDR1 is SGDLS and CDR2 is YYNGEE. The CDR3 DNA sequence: TGTGCCAGCAGCCCAAGGACTAGCGGCTACTACAATGAGCAGTTCTTC. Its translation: CASSPRTSGYYNEQFF.

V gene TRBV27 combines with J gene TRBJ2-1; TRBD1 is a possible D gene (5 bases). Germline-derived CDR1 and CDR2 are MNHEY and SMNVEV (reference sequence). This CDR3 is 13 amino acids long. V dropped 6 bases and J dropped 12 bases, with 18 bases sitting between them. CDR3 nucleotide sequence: TGTGCCAGCAGACAGCCTACAGGTGGTGGGCAGTTCTTC. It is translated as CASRQPTGGGQFF.

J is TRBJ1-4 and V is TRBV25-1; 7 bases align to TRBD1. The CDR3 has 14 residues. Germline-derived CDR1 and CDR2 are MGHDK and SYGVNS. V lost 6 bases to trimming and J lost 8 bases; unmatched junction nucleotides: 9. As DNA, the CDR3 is TGTGCCAGCAGGAGACAGGGAAATGAGGAAAAACTGTTTTTT. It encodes CASRRQGNEEKLFF.